This TCR beta chain was documented in a study (dated by TCRdb to 2016 to 2018). Concerning this clonotype itself: The target of this receptor is not known. No clone much larger than this one lies a single base away; base qualities are absent.

The junction carries 13 bases between V and J, which are trimmed by 2 bases and 4 bases respectively. The CDR3 spans 15 residues, from the cysteine through the phenylalanine. Only the CDR3 part of the read is kept: 45 bases, read in frame from the first base. Sequences SGHTA (CDR1) and FQGNSA (CDR2) are obtained from the germline V gene. Library preparation employed RT-PCR. Sequenced on an Illumina MiSeq. TCRdb itself trimmed the public reads at Q25 with fastp, ran MiXCR and retained productive beta chains. Rows matching on CDR3 protein sequence are summarized as one entry with the most common DNA and genes. The sample contains almost 700,000 distinct CDR3 sequences, 13% to 15% of them found a single time. The ten largest clonotypes hold 3.6% of the sample.

Sequencing input: memory CD4+ T cells from blood. The rearranged segments are TRBV7-2 and TRBJ2-3, with TRBD2 tentatively as D gene (6 bases match). The TCR sequence derives from a female donor in good health, serving as a healthy control. The DNA is TGTGCCAGCAGCTTATGGAGGGAGGTCGCAGATACGCAGTATTTT. It encodes CASSLWREVADTQYF.